What follows describes a single T cell receptor (beta chain). This clonotype has just one count. The specificity of this receptor is unknown. No base quality information exists; no much larger clone differs at one position. One read alone is weak evidence. V is cut by 1 base and J by 4 bases, and the space between the germline ends is 15 bases. CDR1 and CDR2 are read off the germline V gene as SGHTA and FQGTGA. There are 16 amino acids in the CDR3, from cysteine to phenylalanine inclusive. Only the CDR3 part of the read is kept: 48 bases, read in frame from the first base. High-throughput TCR beta sequencing profiled peripheral blood CD8+ and CD4+ T cells from healthy donors, Susac syndrome patients and multiple sclerosis patients. The multiple sclerosis controls were treatment-naive patients whose relapsing-remitting disease, either stable or active, fulfilled the revised McDonald criteria. Bulk CD8+ and CD4+ T cells were purified magnetically by negative isolation, whereas CD8+ TEMRA cells were enriched by FACS. Blood was collected in EDTA tubes and processed within 24 hours, with PBMCs isolated through density gradient centrifugation. PBMCs intended for TCR sequencing were cryopreserved in liquid nitrogen and were subsequently thawed in a 37 degrees C water bath. The sorted or isolated CD4+, CD8+ and CD8+ TEMRA cells reached a purity of at least 90%.

The data derive from a study of CD8 T cells in Susac syndrome (dated by TCRdb to 2018 to 2020). In terms of the full investigation: The study used repertoire sequencing to test whether antigen drove CD8+ T cell activation and differentiation in Susac syndrome. The study compared CD8+ T cell repertoire clonality among roughly 12 healthy donors, around 14 Susac syndrome patients and about 16 multiple sclerosis patients.

RNA was extracted with the RNeasy kit and 0.5 to 1 ug was reverse transcribed using random hexamers. TCR beta CDR3 regions were amplified with the immunoSEQ multiplex PCR assay covering 54 Vbeta and 13 Jbeta segments. PCR amplification bias was corrected using a synthetic template baseline for primer optimization and computational correction. Turning to the authors' computational methods: Reads were annotated to V, D and J genes per IMGT and analyzed with immunoSEQ Analyzer, keeping only productive sequences. Clonality was computed as one minus Shannon entropy normalized by log2 of the number of productive unique sequences. Public and private clones were assessed among the 100 most prevalent clones of each patient and control. A clone was defined as Susac-specific if it was absent from the healthy and MS cohorts, from approximately 980 published viral clones and from other ImmuneACCESS disease sequences. TCRdb trimmed public reads at Q25 via fastp, called clones via MiXCR and kept in-frame beta chains. Every entry covers one CDR3 protein and lists the most common genes and DNA from its rows. The V and J calls and clone size come from TCRdb's table, not from the authors' own analysis. The sample includes about 150,000 distinct CDR3 sequences, with 95% to 96% observed a single time. 0.14% to 0.15% of the sample is in the top ten clones.

Study-wide findings and limitations: The number of individuals in the TCR sequencing and HLA analysis was acknowledged as relatively small.

The clonotype comes from a human donor with multiple sclerosis. The specimen sequenced was CD8+ T cells from PBMCs. The sequence is built from TRBV7-3 and TRBJ2-3, with the D gene tentatively TRBD1 or TRBD2, based on 5 matching bases in each. Here the CDR3 is given as CASSLSGLGLADTQYF. The bases are TGTGCCAGCAGCTTAAGCGGGCTGGGGCTAGCAGATACGCAGTATTTT.